This T cell receptor beta chain derives from a study of T cells in localized non-small cell lung cancer. Some clones are missing from TCRdb's copy, which holds only in-frame ones; the method was immunoSEQ multiplex PCR. The profile covers about 2,700 clones, with roughly 33% appearing a single time and more than 10% taken by the ten largest. CDR1 is MDHEN, CDR2 SYDVKM, per germline. With 4 bases removed from V and 6 bases from J, the gap between germline ends came to 20 bases. This CDR3 has 16 residues. The sequenced sample was normal lung tissue next to the tumor, obtained before any cancer treatment. This TCR derives from a man between 40 and 70 years old with stage I lung adenocarcinoma. This chain links TRBV28 with TRBJ2-3, with D possibly being TRBD2 (6 bases). In nucleotides, the CDR3 is TGTGCCAGCAGTTCCGGGAGACTAGGTGTAGGCGATACGCAGTATTTT. This encodes CASSSGRLGVGDTQYF.